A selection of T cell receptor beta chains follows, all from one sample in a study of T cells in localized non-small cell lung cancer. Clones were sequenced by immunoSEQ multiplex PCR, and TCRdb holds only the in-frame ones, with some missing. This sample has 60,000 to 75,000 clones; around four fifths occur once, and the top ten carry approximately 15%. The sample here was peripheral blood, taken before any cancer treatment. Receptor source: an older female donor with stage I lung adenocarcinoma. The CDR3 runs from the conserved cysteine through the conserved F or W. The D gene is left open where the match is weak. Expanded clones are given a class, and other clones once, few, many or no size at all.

cdr3_nt: TGTGCCAGCAGCCCGCACGAAACCGGGGAAAAACTGTTTTTT; cdr3_aa: CASSPHETGEKLFF; v_call: TRBV7-6; d_call: .; j_call: TRBJ1-4; clone_size: .
cdr3_nt: TGCGCCAGCAGCTCCGGACTAGCGGGAGTGGGGCAGTTCTTC; cdr3_aa: CASSSGLAGVGQFF; v_call: TRBV5-1; d_call: TRBD2; j_call: TRBJ2-1; clone_size: .
cdr3_nt: TGTGCCAGCTCTAATCTGGGGACCTACAATGAGCAGTTCTTC; cdr3_aa: CASSNLGTYNEQFF; v_call: TRBV18; d_call: .; j_call: TRBJ2-1; clone_size: .
cdr3_nt: TGTGCCAGCAGTGTATACAGGGGCTCCTATAGCAATCAGCCCCAGCATTTT; cdr3_aa: CASSVYRGSYSNQPQHF; v_call: TRBV6-1; d_call: TRBD1; j_call: TRBJ1-5; clone_size: once
cdr3_nt: TGTGCCAGCAGCCCCGACAGGGGGACCTACGAGCAGTACTTC; cdr3_aa: CASSPDRGTYEQYF; v_call: TRBV5-6; d_call: TRBD1; j_call: TRBJ2-7; clone_size: .
cdr3_nt: TGCAGCGTCCCTGGACAGTATGGAAATCGCTACACCTTC; cdr3_aa: CSVPGQYGNRYTF; v_call: TRBV29-1; d_call: .; j_call: TRBJ1-2; clone_size: .
cdr3_nt: TGTGCCTGGAGTGGTAGTAGGGGCGCTGAGCAGTTCTTC; cdr3_aa: CAWSGSRGAEQFF; v_call: TRBV30; d_call: .; j_call: TRBJ2-1; clone_size: .
cdr3_nt: TGTGCCAGCAGTGAATCGGGGGTTTTCTATGGCTACACCTTC; cdr3_aa: CASSESGVFYGYTF; v_call: TRBV25-1; d_call: .; j_call: TRBJ1-2; clone_size: .
cdr3_nt: TGTGCCAGCAAGGGACAGGTCTCGGGAAACACCATATATTTT; cdr3_aa: CASKGQVSGNTIYF; v_call: TRBV2; d_call: TRBD1; j_call: TRBJ1-3; clone_size: .
cdr3_nt: TGTGCCAGCAGTACGCTTTCCGGGACAGGGACTGAAAAACTGTTTTTT; cdr3_aa: CASSTLSGTGTEKLFF; v_call: TRBV27; d_call: TRBD1; j_call: TRBJ1-4; clone_size: .
cdr3_nt: TGCGCCAGCAGTGAAGGAACATACTATGGCTACACCTTC; cdr3_aa: CASSEGTYYGYTF; v_call: TRBV10-2; d_call: .; j_call: TRBJ1-2; clone_size: .
cdr3_nt: TGTGCCAGCAGCTCCCGCGAACAGCCCCAGCATTTT; cdr3_aa: CASSSREQPQHF; v_call: TRBV27; d_call: .; j_call: TRBJ1-5; clone_size: .
cdr3_nt: TGTGCCAGCAGTTACTCCCCAAGGACAGGGCATTCACCCCTCCACTTT; cdr3_aa: CASSYSPRTGHSPLHF; v_call: TRBV6-5; d_call: TRBD1; j_call: TRBJ1-6; clone_size: .
cdr3_nt: TGTGCTAGCAGTGGTGGGGCCCCCGACCAAGAGACCCAGTACTTC; cdr3_aa: CASSGGAPDQETQYF; v_call: TRBV7-7; d_call: .; j_call: TRBJ2-5; clone_size: .
cdr3_nt: TGTGCCAGCAGCTCCGGCTACGAGCAGTACTTC; cdr3_aa: CASSSGYEQYF; v_call: TRBV14; d_call: .; j_call: TRBJ2-7; clone_size: .
cdr3_nt: TGTGCCAGCTCATCCCAGGGGGAAGAGACCCAGTACTTC; cdr3_aa: CASSSQGEETQYF; v_call: TRBV18; d_call: TRBD1; j_call: TRBJ2-5; clone_size: .
cdr3_nt: TGCGCCAGCAGCCAAGGAGAAACAACTAATGAAAAACTGTTTTTT; cdr3_aa: CASSQGETTNEKLFF; v_call: TRBV5-1; d_call: .; j_call: TRBJ1-4; clone_size: .
cdr3_nt: TGTGCCAGCAAAGTGGGAAATGAAAAACTGTTTTTT; cdr3_aa: CASKVGNEKLFF; v_call: TRBV6-6; d_call: .; j_call: TRBJ1-4; clone_size: .
cdr3_nt: TGTGCCAGCAACAGGGGACTAGCGGGAGGGATCTACGAGCAGTACTTC; cdr3_aa: CASNRGLAGGIYEQYF; v_call: TRBV5-8; d_call: TRBD2; j_call: TRBJ2-7; clone_size: .
cdr3_nt: TGTGCTAGCAGCGCTTCAGGGTCAGCTAATGAAAAACTGTTTTTT; cdr3_aa: CASSASGSANEKLFF; v_call: TRBV7-7; d_call: .; j_call: TRBJ1-4; clone_size: .
cdr3_nt: TGCGCCAGCAGCCAAGGCGGGACTTCTACATACTACAATGAGCAGTTCTTC; cdr3_aa: CASSQGGTSTYYNEQFF; v_call: TRBV4-1; d_call: .; j_call: TRBJ2-1; clone_size: .
cdr3_nt: TGTGCCAGCAGCCGAGGGACAGCGCCTCATGGCTACACCTTC; cdr3_aa: CASSRGTAPHGYTF; v_call: TRBV7-9; d_call: TRBD1; j_call: TRBJ1-2; clone_size: .
cdr3_nt: TGCGCCAGCAGCTTGGCTAGCGGTCCCTACGAGCAGTACTTC; cdr3_aa: CASSLASGPYEQYF; v_call: TRBV5-1; d_call: TRBD2; j_call: TRBJ2-7; clone_size: .
cdr3_nt: TGTGCCAGCAGCTTAGGGTACAGGGCACATGAGCAGTTCTTC; cdr3_aa: CASSLGYRAHEQFF; v_call: TRBV11-2; d_call: .; j_call: TRBJ2-1; clone_size: .
cdr3_nt: TGTGCCAGCAGTGCCCTAACAGGAGGGTATTCTGAAGCTTTCTTT; cdr3_aa: CASSALTGGYSEAFF; v_call: TRBV6-1; d_call: .; j_call: TRBJ1-1; clone_size: few
cdr3_nt: TGCGCCAGCAGCCAAGGCGCCGGGACCCTACGACCAAACACTGAAGCTTTCTTT; cdr3_aa: CASSQGAGTLRPNTEAFF; v_call: TRBV4-1; d_call: .; j_call: TRBJ1-1; clone_size: .
cdr3_nt: TGTGCCAGCAGCCTCCAGGGGCGGACGGAAGAGACCCAGTACTTC; cdr3_aa: CASSLQGRTEETQYF; v_call: TRBV14; d_call: .; j_call: TRBJ2-5; clone_size: once
cdr3_nt: TGCAGCGTCTCCCGGGAAGGCAATCAGCCCCAGCATTTT; cdr3_aa: CSVSREGNQPQHF; v_call: TRBV29-1; d_call: .; j_call: TRBJ1-5; clone_size: .
cdr3_nt: TGTGCCAGCAGTCCGAGACAGGGGGCCTTCCAAGAGACCCAGTACTTC; cdr3_aa: CASSPRQGAFQETQYF; v_call: TRBV28; d_call: TRBD1; j_call: TRBJ2-5; clone_size: .
cdr3_nt: TGTGCCAGTTATGGAGGCTCCGGGACCCAGTACTTC; cdr3_aa: CASYGGSGTQYF; v_call: TRBV28; d_call: .; j_call: TRBJ2-5; clone_size: .
cdr3_nt: TGTGCCAGTAGTATCGGGACAGACCCACCTACTTCCCATGGCTACACCTTC; cdr3_aa: CASSIGTDPPTSHGYTF; v_call: TRBV19; d_call: TRBD1; j_call: TRBJ1-2; clone_size: .
cdr3_nt: TGTGCCAGCAGCCCAGGACCCAATAACGAGCAGTACTTC; cdr3_aa: CASSPGPNNEQYF; v_call: TRBV7-2; d_call: .; j_call: TRBJ2-7; clone_size: .